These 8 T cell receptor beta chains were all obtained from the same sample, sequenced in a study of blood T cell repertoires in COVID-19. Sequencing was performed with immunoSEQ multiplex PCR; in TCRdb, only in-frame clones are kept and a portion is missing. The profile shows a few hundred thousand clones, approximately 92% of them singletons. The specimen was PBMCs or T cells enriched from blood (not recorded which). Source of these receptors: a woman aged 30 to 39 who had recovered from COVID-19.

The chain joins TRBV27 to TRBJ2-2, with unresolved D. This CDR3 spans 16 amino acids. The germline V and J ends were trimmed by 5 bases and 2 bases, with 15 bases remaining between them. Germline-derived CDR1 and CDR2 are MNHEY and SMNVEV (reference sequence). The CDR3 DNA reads TGTGCCAGCAGTCCTCGCGGAAGCAGCAACACCGGGGAGCTGTTTTTT. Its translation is CASSPRGSSNTGELFF.

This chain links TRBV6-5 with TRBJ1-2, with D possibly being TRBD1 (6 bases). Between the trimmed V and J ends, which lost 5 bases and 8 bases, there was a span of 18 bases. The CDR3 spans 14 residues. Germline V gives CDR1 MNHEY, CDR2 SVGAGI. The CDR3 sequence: CASSQQGRDWGYTF. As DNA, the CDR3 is TGTGCCAGCAGTCAACAGGGTAGGGATTGGGGCTACACCTTC.

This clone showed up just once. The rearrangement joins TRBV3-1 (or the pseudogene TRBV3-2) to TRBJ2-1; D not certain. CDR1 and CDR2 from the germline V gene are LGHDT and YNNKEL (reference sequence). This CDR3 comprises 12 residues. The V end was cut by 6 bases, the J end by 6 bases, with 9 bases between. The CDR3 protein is CASSNPVNEQFF. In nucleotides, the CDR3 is TGTGCCAGCAGTAACCCGGTCAATGAGCAGTTCTTC.

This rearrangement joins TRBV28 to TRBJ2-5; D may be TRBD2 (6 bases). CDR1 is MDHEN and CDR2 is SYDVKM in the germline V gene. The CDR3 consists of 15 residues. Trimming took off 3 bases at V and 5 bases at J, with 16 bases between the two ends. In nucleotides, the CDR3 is TGTGCCAGCAGTTTGGGCGGTGGGGGGACGGAGACCCAGTACTTC. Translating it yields CASSLGGGGTETQYF.

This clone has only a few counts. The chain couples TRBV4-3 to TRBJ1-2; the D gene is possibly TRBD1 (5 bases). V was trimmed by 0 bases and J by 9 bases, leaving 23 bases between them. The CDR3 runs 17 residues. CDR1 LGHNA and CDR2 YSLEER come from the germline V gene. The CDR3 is CASSQDEGAGADESYTF. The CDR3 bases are TGCGCCAGCAGCCAAGATGAAGGGGCAGGCGCCGACGAGAGCTACACCTTC.

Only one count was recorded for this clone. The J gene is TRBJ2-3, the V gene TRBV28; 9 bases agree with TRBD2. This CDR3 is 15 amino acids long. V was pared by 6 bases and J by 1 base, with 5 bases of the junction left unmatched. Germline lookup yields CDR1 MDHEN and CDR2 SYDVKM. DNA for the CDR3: TGTGCCAGCAGGATTTGGACTAGCGGCACAGATACGCAGTATTTT. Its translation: CASRIWTSGTDTQYF.

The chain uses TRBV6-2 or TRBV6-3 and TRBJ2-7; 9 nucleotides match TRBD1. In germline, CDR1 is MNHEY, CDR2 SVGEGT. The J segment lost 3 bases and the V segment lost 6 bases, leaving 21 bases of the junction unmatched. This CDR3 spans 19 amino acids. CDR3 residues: CASSPYRLYRGRFRYEQYF. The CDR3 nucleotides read TGTGCCAGCAGCCCCTATCGCCTTTACAGGGGGCGCTTTCGCTACGAGCAGTACTTC.

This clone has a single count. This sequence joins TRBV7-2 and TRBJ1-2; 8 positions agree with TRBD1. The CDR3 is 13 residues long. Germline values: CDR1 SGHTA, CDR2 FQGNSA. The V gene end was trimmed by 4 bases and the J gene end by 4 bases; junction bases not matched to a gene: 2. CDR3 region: CASSSDRGYGYTF. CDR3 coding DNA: TGTGCCAGCAGCTCCGACAGGGGCTATGGCTACACCTTC.